The T cell receptor beta chain described here comes from a study of blood T cell repertoires in COVID-19. Study overall: The United States, Italy and Spain were the sources of the acute and convalescent COVID-19 samples. T cells, B-cell-depleted T cells, or PBMCs provided the cDNA or gDNA that served as material.

V shed 3 bases and J shed 4 bases, with 16 bases lying between them. This CDR3 is 16 amino acids long. CDR1 is MNHNS and CDR2 is SASEGT in the germline V gene. Original processing methods: How many nucleated cells were present was estimated from reference gene primer amplification. Measured with immunoSEQ multiplex PCR; TCRdb has only the in-frame clones, and not every one. D and trimming were read from the DNA, whereas the V and J calls and clone size are those reported in that table. The table records around 230,000 clones, about nine tenths of them present only once. The clonotype was recovered from a man in his fifties or sixties who had recovered from COVID-19. The rearrangement joins TRBV6-1 to TRBJ1-3; no definite D call. Sequencing was carried out using peripheral blood. CDR3 amino acids: CASSELRASGGNTIYF. In nucleotides, the CDR3 is TGTGCCAGCAGTGAGTTGAGGGCAAGCGGAGGAAACACCATATATTTT.